The entry that follows covers one TCR beta chain sequence. Its antigen is not known. These data belong to a study of T-cell reconstitution after alpha-beta-depleted transplantation in children. Findings and limits, study-wide: Some patients owed their high day-60 TCRbeta diversity to surviving recipient T cells and thymic progenitors. Counts and diversity of T cells one year after transplant came mostly from newly produced T cells. Several hundred expanded graft clones reportedly gave rise to the alpha-beta T cells present about two months after transplant.

V was clipped by 4 bases and J by 7 bases, with 11 bases between them. The CDR3 runs 14 residues. The germline V gene encodes CDR1 MDHEN and CDR2 SYDVKM. Unique molecular identifiers tagged the TCRbeta library. One entry per CDR3 protein, called by TCRdb with MiXCR from the PCR reads. The sample yields more than 200,000 distinct CDR3 sequences, over 15% seen once. This receptor was identified in a male patient between 2 and 15 years old who had a stem cell transplant for acute lymphoblastic leukemia, so the T cells may come from the graft donor. The chain couples TRBV28 to TRBJ1-6, with D possibly TRBD1 on 5 matching bases. The material was PBMCs, mostly from graft donor cells, obtained 360 days after TCRalphabeta/CD19-depleted stem cell transplant. CDR3 coding DNA: TGTGCCAGCAGTTCCGGAGGGGAAAATTCACCCCTCCACTTT. Translated: CASSSGGENSPLHF.